Listed below are T cell receptor beta chains from one sample, sequenced in a study of T cell responses to AZD1222 COVID-19 vaccine. Assay: immunoSEQ multiplex PCR; the TCRdb copy retains only in-frame clones and omits some. This sample has 95,000 to 150,000 clones, with 88% found just once. Material: peripheral blood, obtained on day 0 of AZD1222 vaccination. These receptors were collected from an adult in good health. CDR3s include the opening cysteine and the closing phenylalanine or tryptophan.

v_call	j_call	cdr3_aa
TRBV19	TRBJ2-3	CASSIGLAIGTQYF
TRBV7-3	TRBJ1-5	CAVARARSNQPQHF
TRBV7-3	TRBJ2-6	CASSLSSSGANVLTF
TRBV2	TRBJ2-1	CASPAGGEQFF
TRBV5-1	TRBJ2-3	CASSLGARTGGVGAQYF
TRBV28	TRBJ2-5	CASSLTGTAKETQYF
TRBV28	TRBJ1-5	CASSWLEGQPQHF
TRBV3-1/TRBV3-2	TRBJ1-5	CASSQGGSYSNQPQHF
TRBV5-6	TRBJ2-2	CASSNLYGTGELFF
TRBV10-3	TRBJ1-5	CAISESDRDRGSNQPQHF
TRBV7-3	TRBJ2-1	CASSYLAGGHNEQFF
TRBV11-2	TRBJ2-5	CASSFFQETQYF
TRBV5-5	TRBJ2-3	CASSLEPGVGTDTQYF
TRBV30	TRBJ1-6	CAWSLQGSSPLHF
TRBV4-1	TRBJ2-2	CASSQGRVNTGELFF
TRBV6-5	TRBJ2-3	CASNLQGGVDTQYF
TRBV6-5	TRBJ1-2	CAASAGLNYGYTF
TRBV7-8	TRBJ1-1	CASSLLKGALNTEAFF
TRBV18	TRBJ2-7	CASSPRGGSYEQYF
TRBV6-5	TRBJ1-1	CASSSPGANTEAFF
TRBV27	TRBJ2-7	CASGYHEQYF
TRBV28	TRBJ1-3	CASSTGGEGNTIYF
TRBV23-1	TRBJ1-5	CASSLSPGPRGNQPQHF
TRBV5-5	TRBJ1-2	CASSSEGQGYGYTF
TRBV30	TRBJ2-7	CAWSVHSSYEQYF
TRBV27	TRBJ1-2	CAAWRVTYGYTF
TRBV30	TRBJ2-1	CAWSPNRDNEQFF
TRBV4-1	TRBJ1-6	CASSPVGGGSPLHF
TRBV30	TRBJ2-1	CAWSALPGLAGLNEQFF
TRBV2	TRBJ1-1	CASSEPKMNTEAFF